This TCR beta chain appears in the sequencing data of a study of control samples from healthy donors and cancer patients (dated by TCRdb to the early 2020s). V drops 1 base and J drops 1 base, leaving 19 bases in between. The CDR1 and CDR2 encoded by the germline V gene are MGHRA and YSYEKL. The CDR3 sequence holds 18 residues, the cysteine and phenylalanine included. Just the 54-base CDR3 DNA is kept, in frame starting at base 1. Library preparation used the immunoSEQ multiplex PCR assay. TCRdb took over this immuneACCESS table, retaining in-frame rearrangements with V and J assigned. Such tables are incomplete; in checked studies, under half of the missing clones stem from an unresolved V gene, and the remainder is unexplained. This sample is represented by fewer than 200,000 clones; around nine tenths of them were singletons. Of the sample, approximately 1.5% falls within the top ten clones. This clone was observed once. Which antigen it targets is not known. Base qualities are not at hand, and no much larger clone is one base apart.

The TCR comes from a man in his thirties or forties in good health. Sequenced material: blood. The chain is encoded by TRBV4-1 joined to TRBJ1-1; a tentative D match to TRBD1 spans 5 bases. At the DNA level, the sequence is TGCGCCAGCAGCCAAGGGGAGGCTGCTGGGGCCCCGAACACTGAAGCTTTCTTT. This encodes CASSQGEAAGAPNTEAFF.